A single sample gave rise to the 6 T cell receptor beta chains below, sequenced in a study of T-cell reconstitution after alpha-beta-depleted transplantation in children. A library of TCRbeta sequences, prepared with unique molecular identifiers, was generated. Each CDR3 protein gets one entry after TCRdb re-called the PCR reads with MiXCR. The sample contains a few hundred thousand distinct CDR3 sequences, 43% of which appear only once. Specimen: PBMCs, collected before TCRalphabeta/CD19-depleted stem cell transplant. The receptors originated from a girl aged 2 to 10 with aplastic anemia, due to receive a stem cell transplant.

This clonotype was detected many times. The CDR3 sequence is CASSSTSGRQGEQYF. CDR3 bases: TGTGCCAGCAGCTCGACTAGCGGGAGACAGGGCGAGCAGTACTTC. This chain links TRBV9 with TRBJ2-7, with 12 nucleotides matching TRBD2. Germline V gene sequence: CDR1 SGDLS, CDR2 YYNGEE. This CDR3 region has 15 residues. V lost 4 bases to trimming and J lost 6 bases; unmatched junction nucleotides: 8.

This clonotype was counted once. CDR3: CASSSQGGDRNIQYF. CDR3 nucleotides: TGTGCCAGCAGCTCCCAAGGAGGGGACAGAAACATTCAGTACTTC. The chain couples TRBV7-6 to TRBJ2-4; weak D call: TRBD1 (7 bases). The CDR3 length is 15 residues. V was clipped by 4 bases and J by 6 bases, with 16 bases between them. Germline CDR1 SGHVS, CDR2 FNYEAQ.

The chain employs TRBV20-1 and TRBJ2-3; D ambiguous. This CDR3 region has 14 residues. V lost 1 base and J 2 bases, leaving 10 bases between the germline ends. Germline V CDR1 and CDR2: DFQATT, SNEGSKA (reference sequence). The CDR3 here is CSARVGEVTDTQYF. CDR3 coding DNA: TGCAGTGCTAGAGTCGGCGAGGTCACAGATACGCAGTATTTT.

The V gene is TRBV7-4, the J gene TRBJ1-1; 8 bases are a match to TRBD1. Germline trimming cut 1 base from V and 7 bases from J; bases unmatched to any gene: 5. Germline CDR1 is SGHVT and CDR2 is SQSDAQ. The CDR3 extends over 14 amino acids. CDR3 protein: CASSLVIQGDEAFF. The CDR3 DNA reads as TGTGCCAGCAGCTTAGTCATACAGGGGGATGAAGCTTTCTTT.

V and J are TRBV5-6 and TRBJ2-3; the match to TRBD2 covers 7 bases. Germline CDR1 reads SGHDT; CDR2 reads YYEEEE. This CDR3 region has 16 residues. Trimming took 4 bases from V and 5 from J; bases not matched to a gene: 13. CDR3 bases: TGTGCCAGCAGCCCCAGGCGGGGGAGTCGGGGAGATACGCAGTATTTT. This translates into CASSPRRGSRGDTQYF.

The table lists this clonotype with a few counts. The chain links TRBV5-1 to TRBJ2-1; D gene uncertain. V was cut by 0 bases and J by 4 bases, with 14 bases left in between. The germline V gene encodes CDR1 SGHRS and CDR2 YFSETQ. This CDR3 comprises 16 residues. In DNA form, the CDR3 reads TGCGCCAGCAGCTTGGCGCCGCGGACGGTTTACAATGAGCAGTTCTTC. Amino acid sequence: CASSLAPRTVYNEQFF. Full variable domain (missing parts from reference TRBV5-1 and TRBJ2-1): KAGVTQTPRYLIKTRGQQVTLSCSPISGHRSVSWYQQTPGQGLQFLFEYFSETQRNKGNFPGRFSGRQFSNSRSEMNVSTLELGDSALYLCASSLAPRTVYNEQFFGPGTRLTVL.